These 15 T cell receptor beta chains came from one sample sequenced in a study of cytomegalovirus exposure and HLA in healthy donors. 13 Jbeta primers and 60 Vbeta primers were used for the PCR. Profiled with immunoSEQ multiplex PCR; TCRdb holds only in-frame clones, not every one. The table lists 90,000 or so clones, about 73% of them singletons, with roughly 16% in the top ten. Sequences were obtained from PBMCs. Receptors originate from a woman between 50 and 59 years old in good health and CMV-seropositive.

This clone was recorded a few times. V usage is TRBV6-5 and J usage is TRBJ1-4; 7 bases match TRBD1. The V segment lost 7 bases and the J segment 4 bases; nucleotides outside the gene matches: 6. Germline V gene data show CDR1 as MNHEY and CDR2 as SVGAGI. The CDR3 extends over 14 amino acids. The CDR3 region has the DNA TGTGCCAGCAAGGTGGACAGGCTTAATGAAAAACTGTTTTTT. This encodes CASKVDRLNEKLFF.

In nucleotides, the CDR3 is TGCGCCAGCGCGGCGGGAGGGATAGATACGCAGTATTTT. Translated, it gives CASAAGGIDTQYF. The V and J genes are TRBV5-1 and TRBJ2-3; 9 bases are shared with TRBD2. Germline-derived CDR1 and CDR2 are SGHRS and YFSETQ. This CDR3 region has 13 residues. V lost 7 bases to trimming and J lost 5 bases; unmatched junction nucleotides: 5.

The DNA of the CDR3 is TGCAGCGCCGGAGAGGGACTAGCGGGATCCTACAATGAGCAGTTCTTC. Protein: CSAGEGLAGSYNEQFF. The rearrangement uses TRBV29-1 and TRBJ2-1; 13 bases line up with TRBD2. The germline CDR1 and CDR2 sequences are SQVTM and ANQGSEA. The CDR3 loop spans 16 amino acids. The V segment lost 7 bases and the J segment 1 base; nucleotides outside the gene matches: 7.

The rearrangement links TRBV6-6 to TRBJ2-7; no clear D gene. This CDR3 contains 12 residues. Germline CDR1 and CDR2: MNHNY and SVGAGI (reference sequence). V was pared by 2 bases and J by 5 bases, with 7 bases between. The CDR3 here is CASSYPQNEQYF. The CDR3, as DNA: TGTGCCAGCAGTTACCCCCAGAACGAGCAGTACTTC.

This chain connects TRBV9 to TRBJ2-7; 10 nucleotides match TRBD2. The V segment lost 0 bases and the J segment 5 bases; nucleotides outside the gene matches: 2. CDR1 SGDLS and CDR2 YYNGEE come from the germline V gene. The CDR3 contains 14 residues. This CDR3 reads CASSVVAGGNEQYF. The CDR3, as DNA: TGTGCCAGCAGCGTAGTAGCGGGAGGAAACGAGCAGTACTTC.

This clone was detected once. The CDR3, as DNA: TGTGCCATCAGTTCCCCAGGGACAGTCTCCTACGAGCAGTACTTC. Protein sequence: CAISSPGTVSYEQYF. The chain carries TRBV10-3 and TRBJ2-7, with TRBD1 identical over 7 bases. CDR1 ENHRY and CDR2 SYGVKD come from the germline V gene. J gave up 0 bases and V 5 bases, and 7 bases lay outside the gene matches. The CDR3 contains 15 residues.

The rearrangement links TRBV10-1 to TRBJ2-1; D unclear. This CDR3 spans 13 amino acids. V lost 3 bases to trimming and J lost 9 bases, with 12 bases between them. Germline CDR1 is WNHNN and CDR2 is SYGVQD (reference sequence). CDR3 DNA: TGCGCCAGCAGTGAAGCCATAGGCGGTGAGCAGTTCTTC. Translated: CASSEAIGGEQFF.

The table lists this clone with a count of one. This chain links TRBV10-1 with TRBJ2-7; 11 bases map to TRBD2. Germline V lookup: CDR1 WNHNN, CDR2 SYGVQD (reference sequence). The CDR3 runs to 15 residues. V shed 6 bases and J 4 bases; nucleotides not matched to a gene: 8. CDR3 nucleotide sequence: TGCGCCAGCAGGGGACTAGCGGAGGGGGAATACGAGCAGTACTTC. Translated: CASRGLAEGEYEQYF.

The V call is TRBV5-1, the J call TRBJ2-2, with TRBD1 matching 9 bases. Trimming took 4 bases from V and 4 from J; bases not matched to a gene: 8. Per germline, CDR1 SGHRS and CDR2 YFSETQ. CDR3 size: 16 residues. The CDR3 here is CASSQGQGVSTGELFF. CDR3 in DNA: TGCGCCAGCAGCCAGGGACAGGGCGTTAGCACCGGGGAGCTGTTTTTT.

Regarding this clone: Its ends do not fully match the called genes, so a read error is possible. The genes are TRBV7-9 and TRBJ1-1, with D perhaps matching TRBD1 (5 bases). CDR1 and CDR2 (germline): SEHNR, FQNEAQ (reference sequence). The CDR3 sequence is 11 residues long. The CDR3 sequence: CSSSLPGGAFF. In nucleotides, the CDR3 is TGTTCCAGCAGCCTCCCGGGGGGGGCTTTCTTT.

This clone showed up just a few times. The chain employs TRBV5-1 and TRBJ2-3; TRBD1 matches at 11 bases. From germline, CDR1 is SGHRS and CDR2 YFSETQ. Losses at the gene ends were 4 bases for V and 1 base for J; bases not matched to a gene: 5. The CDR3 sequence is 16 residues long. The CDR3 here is CASSPRTGGGTDTQYF. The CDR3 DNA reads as TGCGCCAGCAGCCCCAGGACAGGGGGCGGCACAGATACGCAGTATTTT. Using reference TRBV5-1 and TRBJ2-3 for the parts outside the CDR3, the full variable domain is KAGVTQTPRYLIKTRGQQVTLSCSPISGHRSVSWYQQTPGQGLQFLFEYFSETQRNKGNFPGRFSGRQFSNSRSEMNVSTLELGDSALYLCASSPRTGGGTDTQYFGPGTRLTVL.

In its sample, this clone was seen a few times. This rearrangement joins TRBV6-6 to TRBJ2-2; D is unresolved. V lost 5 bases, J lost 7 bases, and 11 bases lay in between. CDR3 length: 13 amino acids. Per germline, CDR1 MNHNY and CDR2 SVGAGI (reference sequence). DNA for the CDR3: TGTGCCAGCAGTCCCCGTGGTAGCGGGGAGCTGTTTTTT. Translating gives CASSPRGSGELFF.

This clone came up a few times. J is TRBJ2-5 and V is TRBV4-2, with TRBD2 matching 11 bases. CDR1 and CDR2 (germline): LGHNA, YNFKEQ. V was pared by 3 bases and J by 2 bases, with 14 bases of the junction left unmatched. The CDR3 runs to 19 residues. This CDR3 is CASSHPTRTSGSYQETQYF. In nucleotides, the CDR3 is TGTGCCAGCAGCCACCCCACCCGCACTAGCGGGAGTTATCAAGAGACCCAGTACTTC.

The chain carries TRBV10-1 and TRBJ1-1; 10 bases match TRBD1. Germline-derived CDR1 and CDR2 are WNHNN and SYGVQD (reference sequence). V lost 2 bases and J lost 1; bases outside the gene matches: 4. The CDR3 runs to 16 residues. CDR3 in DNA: TGCGCCAGCAGTGAGATGACAGGGGGCGCGAACACTGAAGCTTTCTTT. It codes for CASSEMTGGANTEAFF.

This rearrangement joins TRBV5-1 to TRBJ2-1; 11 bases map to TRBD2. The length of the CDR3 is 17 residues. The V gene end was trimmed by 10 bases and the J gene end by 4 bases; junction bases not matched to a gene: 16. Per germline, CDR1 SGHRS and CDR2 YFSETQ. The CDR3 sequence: CASQDILAGGIYNEQFF. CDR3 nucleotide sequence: TGCGCCTCCCAGGACATCCTAGCGGGAGGAATATACAATGAGCAGTTCTTC.